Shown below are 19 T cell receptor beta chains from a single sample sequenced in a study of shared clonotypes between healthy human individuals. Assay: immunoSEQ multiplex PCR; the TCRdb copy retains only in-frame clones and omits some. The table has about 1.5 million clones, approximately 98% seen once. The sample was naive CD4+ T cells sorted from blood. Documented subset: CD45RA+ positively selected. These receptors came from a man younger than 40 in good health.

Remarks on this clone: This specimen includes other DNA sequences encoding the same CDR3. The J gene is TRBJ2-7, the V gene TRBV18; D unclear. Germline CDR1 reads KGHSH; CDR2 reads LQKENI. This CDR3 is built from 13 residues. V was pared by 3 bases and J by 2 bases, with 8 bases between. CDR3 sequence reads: CASSPAGPYEQYF. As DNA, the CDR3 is TGTGCCAGCTCACCGGCAGGTCCCTACGAGCAGTACTTC.

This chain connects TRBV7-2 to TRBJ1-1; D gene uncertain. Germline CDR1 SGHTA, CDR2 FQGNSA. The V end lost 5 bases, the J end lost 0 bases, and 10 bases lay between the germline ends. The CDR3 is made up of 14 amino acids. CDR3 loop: CASSTQGMNTEAFF. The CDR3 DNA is TGTGCCAGCAGCACCCAAGGGATGAACACTGAAGCTTTCTTT.

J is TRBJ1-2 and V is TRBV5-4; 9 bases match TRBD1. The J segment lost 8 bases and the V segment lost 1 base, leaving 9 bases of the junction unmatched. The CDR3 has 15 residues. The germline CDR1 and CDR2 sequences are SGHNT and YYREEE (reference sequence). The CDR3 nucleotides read TGTGCCAGCAGCTTGCTGGGACAGGGAGGCAACGGCTACACCTTC. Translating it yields CASSLLGQGGNGYTF.

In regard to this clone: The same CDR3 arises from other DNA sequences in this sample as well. The CDR3 DNA reads as TGTGCCAGTAGTATGGGACAGGGTCGGTACGAGCAGTACTTC. The encoded protein is CASSMGQGRYEQYF. The chain couples TRBV19 to TRBJ2-7, with 9 positions matching TRBD1. This CDR3 comprises 14 residues. Germline V CDR1 and CDR2: LNHDA, SQIVND (reference sequence). V gave up 3 bases and J gave up 4 bases; unmatched junction bases: 4.

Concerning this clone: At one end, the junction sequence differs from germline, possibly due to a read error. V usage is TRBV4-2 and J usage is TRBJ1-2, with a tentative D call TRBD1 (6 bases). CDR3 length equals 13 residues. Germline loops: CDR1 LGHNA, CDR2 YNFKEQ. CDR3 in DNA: TGTGCCAGCAGCCAAGTCCCTCCGGACAGCTACAACTTC. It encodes CASSQVPPDSYNF.

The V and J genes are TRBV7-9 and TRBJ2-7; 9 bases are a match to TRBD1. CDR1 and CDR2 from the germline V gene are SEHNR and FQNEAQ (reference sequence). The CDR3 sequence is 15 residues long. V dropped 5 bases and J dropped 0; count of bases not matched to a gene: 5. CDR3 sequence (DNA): TGTGCCAGCAGCCACCGGGACAGGGCCTCCTACGAGCAGTACTTC. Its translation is CASSHRDRASYEQYF.

As DNA, the CDR3 is TGTGCCAGTAGTCCCAGGACAGGGCCCTCCTACGAGCAGTACTTC. Its protein product is CASSPRTGPSYEQYF. The V call is TRBV19, the J call TRBJ2-7; 8 bases map to TRBD1. The CDR3 contains 15 residues. V gave up 5 bases and J gave up 0 bases; unmatched junction bases: 6. Germline CDR1 LNHDA, CDR2 SQIVND (reference sequence).

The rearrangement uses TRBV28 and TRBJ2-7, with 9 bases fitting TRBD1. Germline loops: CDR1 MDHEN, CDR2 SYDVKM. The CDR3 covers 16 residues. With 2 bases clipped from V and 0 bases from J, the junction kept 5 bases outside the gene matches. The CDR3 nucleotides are TGTGCCAGCAGTTTAAAGGGGACAGGGCCCTCCTACGAGCAGTACTTC. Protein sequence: CASSLKGTGPSYEQYF.

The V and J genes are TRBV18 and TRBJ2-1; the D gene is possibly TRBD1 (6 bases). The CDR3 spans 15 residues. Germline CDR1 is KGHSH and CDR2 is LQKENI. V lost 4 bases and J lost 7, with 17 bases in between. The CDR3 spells CASSRRAIDRNEQFF. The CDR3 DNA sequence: TGTGCCAGCTCACGCAGGGCGATCGACAGGAATGAGCAGTTCTTC.

The CDR3 DNA is TGTGCCTGGAGAGATTTGGGGGGCCCGAACACTGAAGCTTTCTTT. Protein: CAWRDLGGPNTEAFF. This rearrangement joins TRBV30 to TRBJ1-1, with D possibly TRBD1 on 6 matching bases. V was pared by 3 bases and J by 1 base, with 15 bases between. CDR1 GTSNPN and CDR2 SVGIG come from the germline V gene (reference sequence). The CDR3 totals 15 residues.

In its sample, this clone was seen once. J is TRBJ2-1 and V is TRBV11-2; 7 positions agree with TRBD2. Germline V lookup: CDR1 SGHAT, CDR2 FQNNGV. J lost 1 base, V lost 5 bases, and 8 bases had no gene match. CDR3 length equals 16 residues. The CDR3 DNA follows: TGTGCCAGCAGCCGTTTAGCGGGCGCGTCCTACAATGAGCAGTTCTTC. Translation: CASSRLAGASYNEQFF.

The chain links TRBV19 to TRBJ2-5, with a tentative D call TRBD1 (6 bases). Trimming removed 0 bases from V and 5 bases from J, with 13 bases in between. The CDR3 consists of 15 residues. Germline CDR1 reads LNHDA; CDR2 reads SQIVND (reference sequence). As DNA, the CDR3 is TGTGCCAGTAGTATAGACCATACAGGGAAGGAGACCCAGTACTTC. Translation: CASSIDHTGKETQYF.

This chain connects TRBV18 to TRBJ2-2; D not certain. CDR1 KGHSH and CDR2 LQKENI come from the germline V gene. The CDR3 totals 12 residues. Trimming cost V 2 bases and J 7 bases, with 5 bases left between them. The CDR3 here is CASSPRSGELFF. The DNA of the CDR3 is TGTGCCAGCTCACCAAGGAGCGGGGAGCTGTTTTTT.

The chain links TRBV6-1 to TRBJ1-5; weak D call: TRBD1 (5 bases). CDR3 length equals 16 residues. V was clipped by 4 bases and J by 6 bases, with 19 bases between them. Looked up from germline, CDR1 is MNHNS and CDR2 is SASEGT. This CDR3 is CASSVLSGQVGQPQHF. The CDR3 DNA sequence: TGTGCCAGCAGTGTACTGTCAGGGCAGGTGGGTCAGCCCCAGCATTTT.

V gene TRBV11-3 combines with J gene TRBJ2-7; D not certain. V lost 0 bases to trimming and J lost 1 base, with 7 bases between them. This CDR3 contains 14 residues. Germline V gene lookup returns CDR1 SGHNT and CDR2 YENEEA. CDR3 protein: CASSLDPQSYEQYF. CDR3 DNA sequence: TGTGCCAGCAGCTTAGATCCCCAGTCCTACGAGCAGTACTTC.

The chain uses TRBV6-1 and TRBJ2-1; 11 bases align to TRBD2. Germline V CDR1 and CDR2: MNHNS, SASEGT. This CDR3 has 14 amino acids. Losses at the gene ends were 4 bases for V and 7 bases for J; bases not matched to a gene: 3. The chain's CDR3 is CASSASGGFNEQFF. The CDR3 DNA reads TGTGCCAGCAGTGCTAGCGGGGGGTTTAATGAGCAGTTCTTC.

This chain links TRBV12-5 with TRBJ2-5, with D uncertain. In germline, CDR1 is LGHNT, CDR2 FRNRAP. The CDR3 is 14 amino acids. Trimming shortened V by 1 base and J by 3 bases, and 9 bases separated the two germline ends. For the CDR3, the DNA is TGTGCTAGTGGTTTGGACAGTAGAGAAGAGACCCAGTACTTC. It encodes CASGLDSREETQYF. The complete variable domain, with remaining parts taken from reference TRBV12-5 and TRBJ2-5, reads DARVTQTPRHKVTEMGQEVTMRCQPILGHNTVFWYRQTMMQGLELLAYFRNRAPLDDSGMPKDRFSAEMPDATLATLKIQPSEPRDSAVYFCASGLDSREETQYFGPGTRLLVL.

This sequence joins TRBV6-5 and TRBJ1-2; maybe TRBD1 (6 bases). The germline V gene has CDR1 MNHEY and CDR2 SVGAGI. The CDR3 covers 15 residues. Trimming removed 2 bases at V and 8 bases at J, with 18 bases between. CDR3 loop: CASSYGTPHAGGYTF. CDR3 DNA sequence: TGTGCCAGCAGTTACGGGACACCCCATGCAGGGGGCTACACCTTC.

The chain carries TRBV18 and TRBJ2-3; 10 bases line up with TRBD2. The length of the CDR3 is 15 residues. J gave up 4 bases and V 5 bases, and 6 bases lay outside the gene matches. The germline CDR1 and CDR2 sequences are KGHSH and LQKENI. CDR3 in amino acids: CASSSGTSAADTQYF. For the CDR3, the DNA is TGTGCCAGCTCATCCGGGACTAGCGCCGCAGATACGCAGTATTTT.